This entry lists 10 T cell receptor beta chains sequenced from one sample in a study of beta chain features in type 1 diabetes. Expressed TCRB transcripts were sequenced because the entire RNA isolate underwent reverse transcription. Here immunoSEQ multiplex PCR was the method, and the copy in TCRdb shows in-frame clones only, minus some. The sample includes 200,000 to 250,000 clones, 16% seen only once; the top ten take 0.08% to 0.095%. Whole-study results and caveats: Type 1 diabetes patients had TCRB CDR3s that were shorter (moderately but significantly so) in all four CD4+ subsets.

These receptors lack a known antigen. The sequencing sample was made of naive CD4+ T cells from blood. The receptors stem from a man aged 25 to 40 with type 1 diabetes.

The CDR3 sequence is CASSPQGAETQYF. The CDR3 bases are TGTGCCAGCTCACCGCAGGGGGCTGAGACCCAGTACTTC. This sequence joins TRBV18 and TRBJ2-5, with 8 bases lining up with TRBD1. The V and J ends lost 3 bases and 5 bases, in that order; junction bases with no gene match: 2. The germline CDR1 and CDR2 sequences are KGHSH and LQKENI. The CDR3 sequence is 13 residues long.

This clone was found a few times. This chain joins TRBV7-2 and TRBJ2-2; D is possibly TRBD1 (6 bases). Germline loops: CDR1 SGHTA, CDR2 FQGNSA. This CDR3 spans 13 amino acids. Trimming stripped 4 bases from V and 4 bases from J, with 7 bases between. The CDR3 sequence: CASSSTGTGELFF. CDR3 in DNA: TGTGCCAGCAGCTCGACAGGCACCGGGGAGCTGTTTTTT.

The rearrangement joins TRBV7-2 to TRBJ2-1; D is uncertain. CDR1 is SGHTA, CDR2 FQGNSA, per germline. V was cut by 1 base and J by 1 base, with 8 bases left in between. The CDR3 consists of 15 residues. The CDR3 sequence is CASSLVFGSYNEQFF. Here the CDR3 DNA reads TGTGCCAGCAGCTTAGTTTTTGGATCCTACAATGAGCAGTTCTTC.

V gene TRBV5-4 combines with J gene TRBJ2-4, with 7 bases identical to TRBD1. Germline CDR1 is SGHNT and CDR2 is YYREEE (reference sequence). The CDR3 totals 14 residues. The V segment lost 1 base and the J segment 6 bases; nucleotides outside the gene matches: 4. The CDR3 nucleotides read TGTGCCAGCAGCTTGCAGGCAGGGGGAAACATTCAGTACTTC. Its translation is CASSLQAGGNIQYF. The entire variable domain, with the rest obtained from reference TRBV5-4 and TRBJ2-4, is as follows: ETGVTQSPTHLIKTRGQQVTLRCSSQSGHNTVSWYQQALGQGPQFIFQYYREEENGRGNFPPRFSGLQFPNYSSELNVNALELDDSALYLCASSLQAGGNIQYFGAGTRLSVL.

The CDR3 nucleotides are TGCGCCAGCAGCTTGGAAGGACCTCCCTACGAGCAGTACTTC. Translation gives CASSLEGPPYEQYF. J is TRBJ2-7 and V is TRBV5-1; D gene uncertain. Trimming stripped 0 bases from V and 2 bases from J, with 9 bases between. Germline V gene sequence: CDR1 SGHRS, CDR2 YFSETQ. There are 14 residues in the CDR3.

This clone turned up a few times. The V and J genes are TRBV29-1 and TRBJ2-7; D may be TRBD2 (6 bases). The V gene lost 6 bases and the J gene lost 6 bases, with 18 bases spanning the gap. Looked up from germline, CDR1 is SQVTM and CDR2 is ANQGSEA. The CDR3 is 13 amino acids. The CDR3 sequence is CSVRSGGTSEQYF. CDR3 DNA: TGCAGCGTCCGCTCTGGGGGGACGAGCGAGCAGTACTTC.

This chain links TRBV6-1 with TRBJ2-6, with D uncertain. Trimming pared 8 bases from V and 0 bases from J, leaving 11 bases between. Germline loops: CDR1 MNHNS, CDR2 SASEGT. The CDR3 consists of 15 residues. This CDR3 reads CASLGKNSGANVLTF. The CDR3 bases are TGTGCCAGCTTGGGGAAAAACTCTGGGGCCAACGTCCTGACTTTC.

As for this clone: Sequence at one end of the junction differs from germline and may be a read error. J is TRBJ2-1 and V is TRBV4-3; 9 nucleotides match TRBD2. In germline, CDR1 is LGHNA, CDR2 YSLEER. The CDR3 has 17 residues. The DNA for the CDR3 is TGCGCCAGCAGCCAAGATATAGCGGGAGTCTCCCACAATGAGCAGTTCTTC. It specifies CASSQDIAGVSHNEQFF.

The J gene is TRBJ2-5, the V gene TRBV14, with a possible D match to TRBD2 (5 bases). Trimming took off 5 bases at V and 4 bases at J, with 11 bases between the two ends. The germline V gene has CDR1 SGHDN and CDR2 FVKESK. The CDR3 is 13 amino acids. The CDR3 sequence: CASSMGDRETQYF. CDR3 DNA sequence: TGTGCCAGCAGCATGGGAGACCGAGAGACCCAGTACTTC.

The genes are TRBV29-1 and TRBJ2-5; no reliable D call. V lost 4 bases and J 7 bases, leaving 7 bases between the germline ends. This CDR3 is 10 amino acids long. In germline, CDR1 is SQVTM, CDR2 ANQGSEA. This CDR3 is CSVGLGTQYF. CDR3 bases: TGCAGCGTTGGGTTGGGGACCCAGTACTTC.